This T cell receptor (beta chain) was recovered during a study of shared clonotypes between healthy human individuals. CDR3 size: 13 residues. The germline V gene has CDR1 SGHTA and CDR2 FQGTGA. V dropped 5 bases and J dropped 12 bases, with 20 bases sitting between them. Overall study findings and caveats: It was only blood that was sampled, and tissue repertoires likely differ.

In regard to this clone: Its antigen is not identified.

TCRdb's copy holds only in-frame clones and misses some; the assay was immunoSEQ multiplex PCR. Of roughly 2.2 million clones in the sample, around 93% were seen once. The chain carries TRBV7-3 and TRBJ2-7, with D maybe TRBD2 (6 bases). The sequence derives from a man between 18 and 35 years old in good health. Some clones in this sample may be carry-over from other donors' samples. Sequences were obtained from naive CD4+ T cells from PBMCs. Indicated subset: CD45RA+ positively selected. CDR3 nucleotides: TGTGCCAGCAGCCCGCGAGTGAGCGGGCCTGTGTACTTC. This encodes CASSPRVSGPVYF.